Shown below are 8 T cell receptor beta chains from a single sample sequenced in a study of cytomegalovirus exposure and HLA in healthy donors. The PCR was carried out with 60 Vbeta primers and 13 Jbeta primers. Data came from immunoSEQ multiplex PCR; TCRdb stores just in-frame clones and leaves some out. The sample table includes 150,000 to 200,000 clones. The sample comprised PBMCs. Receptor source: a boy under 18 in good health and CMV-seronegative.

Here the CDR3 reads CASSTGQGSYGYTF. In DNA, the CDR3 is TGTGCCAGCTCCACGGGACAGGGGAGCTATGGCTACACCTTC. The V gene is TRBV18, the J gene TRBJ1-2; 10 bases align to TRBD1. The trim removed 6 bases at V and 4 bases at J, leaving 5 bases unmatched. This CDR3 spans 14 amino acids. CDR1 and CDR2 (germline): KGHSH, LQKENI.

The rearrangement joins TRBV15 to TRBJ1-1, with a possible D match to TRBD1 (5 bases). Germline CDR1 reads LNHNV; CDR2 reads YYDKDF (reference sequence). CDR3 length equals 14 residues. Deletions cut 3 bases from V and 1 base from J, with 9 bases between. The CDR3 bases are TGTGCCACCAGCAGGTCTAGGGGGAACACTGAAGCTTTCTTT. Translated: CATSRSRGNTEAFF.

CDR3 bases: TGCGCCAGCAGCCCTCGACAGGGGACCACTATCTTTGGCTACACCTTC. Translated, it gives CASSPRQGTTIFGYTF. The chain has TRBV5-1 and TRBJ1-2, with 8 bases identical to TRBD1. Germline-derived CDR1 and CDR2 are SGHRS and YFSETQ. The CDR3 spans 16 residues. J gave up 7 bases and V 4 bases, and 15 bases lay outside the gene matches.

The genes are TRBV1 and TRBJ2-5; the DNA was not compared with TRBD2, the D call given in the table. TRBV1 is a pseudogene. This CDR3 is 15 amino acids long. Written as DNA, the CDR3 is TGCACCAGCGGGAGGGGCCGCTCAGGACACCGGGAGCAGTACTTC. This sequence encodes CTSGRGRSGHREQYF.

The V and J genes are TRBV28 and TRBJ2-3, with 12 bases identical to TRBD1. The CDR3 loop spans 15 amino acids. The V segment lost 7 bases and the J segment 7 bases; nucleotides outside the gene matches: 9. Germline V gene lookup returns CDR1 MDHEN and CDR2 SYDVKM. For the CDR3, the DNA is TGTGCCAGCAAAAGGGGACAGGGGGCGAGAAATACGCAGTATTTT. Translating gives CASKRGQGARNTQYF. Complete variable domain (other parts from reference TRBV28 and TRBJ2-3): DVKVTQSSRYLVKRTGEKVFLECVQDMDHENMFWYRQDPGLGLRLIYFSYDVKMKEKGDIPEGYSVSREKKERFSLILESASTNQTSMYLCASKRGQGARNTQYFGPGTRLTVL.

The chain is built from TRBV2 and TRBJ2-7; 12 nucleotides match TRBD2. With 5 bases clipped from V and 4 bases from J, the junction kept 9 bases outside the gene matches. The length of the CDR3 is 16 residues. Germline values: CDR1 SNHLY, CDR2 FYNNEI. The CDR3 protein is CASSSRLAGVQYEQYF. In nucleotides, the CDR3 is TGTGCCAGCAGTTCCAGACTAGCGGGGGTCCAATACGAGCAGTACTTC.

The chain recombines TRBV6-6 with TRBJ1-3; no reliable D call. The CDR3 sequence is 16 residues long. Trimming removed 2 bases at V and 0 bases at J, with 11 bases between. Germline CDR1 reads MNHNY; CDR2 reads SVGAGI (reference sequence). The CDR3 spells CASSYPGESSGNTIYF. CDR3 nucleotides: TGTGCCAGCAGTTACCCCGGGGAGAGCTCTGGAAACACCATATATTTT.

CDR3 in amino acids: CASSYDRGRSGNTIYF. The DNA for the CDR3 is TGTGCCAGCAGTTACGACAGGGGGCGAAGTGGAAACACCATATATTTT. The genes are TRBV6-6 and TRBJ1-3, with 10 bases that match TRBD1. The trim removed 2 bases at V and 3 bases at J, leaving 4 bases unmatched. The germline gives CDR1 MNHNY, CDR2 SVGAGI (reference sequence). The CDR3 extends over 16 amino acids.